A single sample is the source of the 23 T cell receptor beta chains below, sequenced in a study of cytomegalovirus exposure and HLA in healthy donors. The study ran its PCR with 60 Vbeta and 13 Jbeta primers. TCRdb's copy holds only in-frame clones and misses some; the assay was immunoSEQ multiplex PCR. This sample yields approximately 100,000 clones, of which just under 80% are seen a single time; about 3.8% belongs to the top ten. The specimen was PBMCs. These receptors came from a woman aged 40 to 49 in good health and CMV-seronegative.

The CDR3 coding sequence is TGTGCCACAAGGGGCGGACCAGATACGCAGTATTTT. Residues: CATRGGPDTQYF. V and J are TRBV10-3 and TRBJ2-3, with a weak D call TRBD1 (5 bases). CDR1 is ENHRY, CDR2 SYGVKD, per germline. The ends were cut back, 10 bases at V and 4 bases at J, with 12 bases in the middle. This CDR3 has 12 amino acids.

Note on this clone: One end of the junction fails to match germline, which may point to a read error. The sample holds other DNA sequences that translate to the same CDR3. The chain links TRBV5-4 to TRBJ2-7; no definite D call. CDR3 length: 12 amino acids. Per germline, CDR1 SGHNT and CDR2 YYREEE (reference sequence). Here the CDR3 DNA reads TGTGCCAGCAGCTTGAACAACTACGAGCAGTATTTC. This codes for CASSLNNYEQYF.

The chain uses TRBV5-4 and TRBJ1-2; D gene uncertain. The CDR3 consists of 14 residues. Trimming removed 4 bases from V and 0 bases from J, with 10 bases in between. CDR1 is SGHNT and CDR2 is YYREEE in the germline V gene (reference sequence). The CDR3 region has the DNA TGTGCCAGCAGCCTCCAGATGACTAACTATGGCTACACCTTC. This gives the protein CASSLQMTNYGYTF.

In this sample, this clone turned up once. The chain combines TRBV4-3 with TRBJ1-2, with TRBD1 matching 7 bases. This CDR3 contains 16 residues. Unmatched junction bases numbered 4, after V lost 0 bases and J lost 0 bases. The germline CDR1 and CDR2 sequences are LGHNA and YSLEER. The DNA of the CDR3 is TGCGCCAGCAGCCAAGATTGGCAGGGGGCTAACTATGGCTACACCTTC. Translating gives CASSQDWQGANYGYTF.

This chain links TRBV6-5 with TRBJ2-7, with 7 bases that match TRBD1. Per the germline V gene, CDR1 is MNHEY and CDR2 is SVGAGI. This CDR3 region has 14 residues. Trimming at V came to 6 bases and at J to 4 bases, leaving 9 bases not matched to a gene. The chain's CDR3 is CASSRQGQRYEQYF. The CDR3 DNA is TGTGCCAGCAGCAGACAGGGACAAAGGTACGAGCAGTACTTC.

The chain is built from TRBV9 and TRBJ1-1; 9 bases align to TRBD1. There are 18 residues in the CDR3. After removal of 0 bases from V and 6 bases from J, the junction contained 15 bases not matched to a gene. Germline loops: CDR1 SGDLS, CDR2 YYNGEE. The CDR3 DNA reads TGTGCCAGCAGCGTAGCTCTTCCACTTAGGGACAGGGTTGCTGAAGCTTTCTTT. Encoded protein: CASSVALPLRDRVAEAFF.

A few counts support this clone. The V and J genes are TRBV4-3 and TRBJ1-5; D perhaps matches TRBD1 (6 bases). Germline V lookup: CDR1 LGHNA, CDR2 YSLEER. V was cut by 4 bases and J by 5 bases, with 9 bases left in between. The CDR3 loop spans 13 amino acids. The chain's CDR3 is CASSLQGDQPQHF. In DNA form, the CDR3 reads TGCGCCAGCAGCCTACAGGGAGATCAGCCCCAGCATTTT.

The chain combines TRBV7-2 with TRBJ2-3; 11 bases match TRBD2. Germline loops: CDR1 SGHTA, CDR2 FQGNSA. Trimming at V came to 7 bases and at J to 0 bases, leaving 9 bases not matched to a gene. This CDR3 comprises 17 residues. CDR3 amino acids: CASTRLAGRRSTDTQYF. Here the CDR3 DNA reads TGTGCCAGCACCAGACTAGCGGGGAGACGTAGCACAGATACGCAGTATTTT.

This clone was counted at least ten times. The chain recombines TRBV6-6 with TRBJ2-3, with a tentative D call TRBD1 (7 bases). The germline V gene encodes CDR1 MNHNY and CDR2 SVGAGI (reference sequence). The CDR3 has 15 amino acids. Trimming cost V 7 bases and J 3 bases, with 17 bases left between them. Here the CDR3 reads CASNREAGGTDTQYF. The CDR3 DNA reads as TGTGCCAGCAACCGAGAGGCAGGGGGGACAGATACGCAGTATTTT.

The chain combines TRBV30 with TRBJ2-7, with a possible D match to TRBD1 (6 bases). The V gene's germline CDR1 is GTSNPN and CDR2 SVGIG (reference sequence). The CDR3 totals 13 residues. V lost 4 bases and J lost 1, with 11 bases in between. The CDR3 reads CAWTRGSSYEQYF. The CDR3 nucleotides read TGTGCCTGGACCAGGGGTTCGTCCTACGAGCAGTACTTC.

The chain employs TRBV6-5 and TRBJ1-6, with a weak D call TRBD1 (5 bases). V gave up 2 bases and J gave up 9 bases, with 8 bases separating them. There are 13 residues in the CDR3. Germline CDR1 is MNHEY and CDR2 is SVGAGI. The CDR3 nucleotides are TGTGCCAGCAGTTACAAGGGGATTTCACCCCTCCACTTT. Protein: CASSYKGISPLHF.

As to this clone: Other DNA variants within this sample encode the same CDR3. The chain recombines TRBV10-3 with TRBJ1-5; D uncertain. V was clipped by 0 bases and J by 2 bases, with 5 bases between them. CDR1 is ENHRY, CDR2 SYGVKD, per germline. The CDR3 contains 14 residues. This CDR3 is CAISESGGNQPQHF. Written as DNA, the CDR3 is TGTGCCATCAGTGAGTCCGGGGGCAATCAGCCCCAGCATTTT.

The chain combines TRBV5-8 with TRBJ2-5; 7 nucleotides line up with TRBD2. The length of the CDR3 is 14 residues. V was pared by 4 bases and J by 6 bases, with 9 bases of the junction left unmatched. Looked up from germline, CDR1 is SGHTS and CDR2 is YDEGEE. The CDR3 nucleotides read TGTGCCAGCAGCCCTGGGACTACTCCTAAGACCCAGTACTTC. It translates to CASSPGTTPKTQYF.

This clone was seen many times. The V gene is TRBV28, the J gene TRBJ1-6; 9 bases line up with TRBD1. Germline loops: CDR1 MDHEN, CDR2 SYDVKM. V gave up 8 bases and J gave up 9 bases; unmatched junction bases: 11. CDR3 length equals 15 residues. CDR3 in amino acids: CASQNDRGESSPLHF. In DNA, the CDR3 is TGTGCCAGCCAAAACGACAGGGGGGAAAGTTCACCCCTCCACTTT.

This clone was observed a few times. The chain links TRBV28 to TRBJ2-7; TRBD2 might be the D (5 bases). CDR1 and CDR2 (germline): MDHEN, SYDVKM. The CDR3 is made up of 11 amino acids. V gave up 9 bases and J gave up 3 bases, with 9 bases separating them. This chain's CDR3 is CASHEGYEQYF. The CDR3 DNA follows: TGTGCCAGTCACGAGGGCTACGAGCAGTACTTC.

This clone has a single count. The chain links TRBV6-1 to TRBJ2-2; TRBD1 is a possible D gene (6 bases). Germline CDR1 and CDR2: MNHNS and SASEGT. V was trimmed by 8 bases and J by 2 bases, leaving 12 bases between them. This CDR3 region has 14 residues. In nucleotides, the CDR3 is TGTGCCAGCTTCGGACAGCCAAACACCGGGGAGCTGTTTTTT. Amino acid sequence: CASFGQPNTGELFF.

The gene calls are TRBV18 and TRBJ2-7; 7 bases fit TRBD1. Germline lookup yields CDR1 KGHSH and CDR2 LQKENI. Trimming took 3 bases from V and 2 from J; bases not matched to a gene: 7. CDR3 length equals 15 residues. CDR3 bases: TGTGCCAGCTCACCTCAGCCCGGGACAGCCTACGAGCAGTACTTC. This encodes CASSPQPGTAYEQYF.

This chain connects TRBV4-3 to TRBJ1-2; the match to TRBD1 covers 7 bases. V gave up 1 base and J gave up 8 bases; unmatched junction bases: 16. Germline-derived CDR1 and CDR2 are LGHNA and YSLEER. The length of the CDR3 is 17 residues. The CDR3 loop is CASSQARGGTGAGGYTF. The DNA of the CDR3 is TGCGCCAGCAGCCAAGCCCGAGGGGGTACAGGGGCTGGAGGCTACACCTTC.

V usage is TRBV4-3 and J usage is TRBJ2-3, with TRBD2 identical over 7 bases. Trimming at V came to 4 bases and at J to 0 bases, leaving 10 bases not matched to a gene. CDR3 length: 17 amino acids. From germline, CDR1 is LGHNA and CDR2 YSLEER. CDR3 bases: TGCGCCAGCAGCCGGGGGTTCGCGGGGGATAGCACAGATACGCAGTATTTT. As protein: CASSRGFAGDSTDTQYF.

The V gene is TRBV15, the J gene TRBJ1-5; possibly TRBD1 for D (6 bases). This CDR3 region has 15 residues. The V end was cut by 0 bases, the J end by 5 bases, with 11 bases between. Germline loops: CDR1 LNHNV, CDR2 YYDKDF (reference sequence). Here the CDR3 reads CATSRDRGGYQPQHF. CDR3 sequence (DNA): TGTGCCACCAGCAGAGATCGAGGGGGTTATCAGCCCCAGCATTTT. Full variable domain (remainder filled in from reference TRBV15 and TRBJ1-5): DAMVIQNPRYQVTQFGKPVTLSCSQTLNHNVMYWYQQKSSQAPKLLFHYYDKDFNNEADTPDNFQSRRPNTSFCFLDIRSPGLGDTAMYLCATSRDRGGYQPQHFGDGTRLSIL.

V is TRBV7-2 and J is TRBJ1-6; D ambiguous. CDR1 and CDR2 from the germline V gene are SGHTA and FQGNSA. V was shortened by 6 bases and J by 5 bases, with 11 bases between the two germline ends. This CDR3 is built from 14 residues. This chain's CDR3 is CASSAFLHNSPLHF. DNA for the CDR3: TGTGCCAGCAGTGCGTTTCTCCATAATTCACCCCTCCACTTT.

This rearrangement joins TRBV25-1 to TRBJ2-5; D is perhaps TRBD1 (5 bases). CDR3 length: 13 amino acids. Deletions cut 2 bases from V and 2 bases from J, with 6 bases between. CDR1 is MGHDK, CDR2 SYGVNS, per germline. CDR3 DNA: TGTGCCAGCAGTGAACGGACACAAGAGACCCAGTACTTC. Translated: CASSERTQETQYF.

The CDR3 DNA sequence: TGTGCCAGTAGAGGGACAGGGGCGGTTCAGCCCCAGCATTTT. It yields the protein CASRGTGAVQPQHF. The chain couples TRBV19 to TRBJ1-5; 10 bases are shared with TRBD1. With V trimmed by 6 bases and J by 6 bases, 5 bases remained unmatched. From germline, CDR1 is LNHDA and CDR2 SQIVND (reference sequence). CDR3 length equals 14 residues.